This is a list of T cell receptor beta chains from one sample in a study of cytomegalovirus exposure and HLA in healthy donors. Sequencing was performed with immunoSEQ multiplex PCR; in TCRdb, only in-frame clones are kept and a portion is missing. The sample lists about 140,000 clones, more than 60% seen once, with approximately 3.2% in the top ten. Specimen: PBMCs. The source is a man in his forties in good health and CMV-seronegative. CDR3s include the opening cysteine and the closing phenylalanine or tryptophan. Each record gives: CDR3 DNA, CDR3 protein, J gene, D gene, CDR3 length, clone size, V gene. D genes are given only for firm matches. Size is omitted from some rows. Given values are once, few, many or a class for expanded clones.

CDR3nt: TGTGCCAGCTCACCACCTGCAGGGGGCCCCTCCTACGAGCAGTACTTC
CDR3aa: CASSPPAGGPSYEQYF
j_gene: TRBJ2-7
d_gene: TRBD1
len: 16
abundance: .
v_gene: TRBV18

CDR3nt: TGTGCTAGTGGTTTGGAGGGGGGGTCACCCCTCCACTTT
CDR3aa: CASGLEGGSPLHF
j_gene: TRBJ1-6
d_gene: .
len: 13
abundance: .
v_gene: TRBV12-5

CDR3nt: TGTGCCTGGACCCCGGGACAGGGTCAAGGCTACACCTTC
CDR3aa: CAWTPGQGQGYTF
j_gene: TRBJ1-2
d_gene: TRBD1
len: 13
abundance: .
v_gene: TRBV30

CDR3nt: TGCGCCAGCAGCTTGGAGAGCGGGGCAGAGGCGCAGTATTTT
CDR3aa: CASSLESGAEAQYF
j_gene: TRBJ2-3
d_gene: TRBD2
len: 14
abundance: .
v_gene: TRBV5-1

CDR3nt: TGTGCCAGCTCACCGCCTAGCAGAAATGAGCAGTTCTTC
CDR3aa: CASSPPSRNEQFF
j_gene: TRBJ2-1
d_gene: .
len: 13
abundance: .
v_gene: TRBV18

CDR3nt: TGTGCCAGCAGCGACCGGGACAGGGGAGGCTATGGCTACACCTTC
CDR3aa: CASSDRDRGGYGYTF
j_gene: TRBJ1-2
d_gene: .
len: 15
abundance: .
v_gene: TRBV21-1

CDR3nt: TGTGCCAGCAGCTTCGGGTACGGGACAGGGGGTACTCCAAGCTACGAGCAGTACTTC
CDR3aa: CASSFGYGTGGTPSYEQYF
j_gene: TRBJ2-7
d_gene: TRBD1
len: 19
abundance: .
v_gene: TRBV7-6

CDR3nt: TGTGCCAGCAGCAAAGAACGCCCCTGGGGACAGGAGAACACCGGGGAGCTGTTTTTT
CDR3aa: CASSKERPWGQENTGELFF
j_gene: TRBJ2-2
d_gene: .
len: 19
abundance: .
v_gene: TRBV21-1

CDR3nt: TGCGCCAGCAGCCCCCAAACACCTAGCACAGATACGCAGTATTTT
CDR3aa: CASSPQTPSTDTQYF
j_gene: TRBJ2-3
d_gene: .
len: 15
abundance: once
v_gene: TRBV5-1

CDR3nt: TGCGCCAGCAGCAAGGGGGACAGGGCCCTCACAGATACGCAGTATTTT
CDR3aa: CASSKGDRALTDTQYF
j_gene: TRBJ2-3
d_gene: TRBD1
len: 16
abundance: .
v_gene: TRBV5-1

CDR3nt: TGCAGCGCCAGCGGACTAGCGGATCTCACCGGGGAGCTGTTTTTT
CDR3aa: CSASGLADLTGELFF
j_gene: TRBJ2-2
d_gene: TRBD2
len: 15
abundance: .
v_gene: TRBV29-1

CDR3nt: TGTGCCAGCAGCTTAGCAGGGATGCTCACCGGGGAGCTGTTTTTT
CDR3aa: CASSLAGMLTGELFF
j_gene: TRBJ2-2
d_gene: .
len: 15
abundance: .
v_gene: TRBV11-2

CDR3nt: TGTGCCATCAGTGGGTTTGGTGACAGGGCTCTGAACACTGAAGCTTTCTTT
CDR3aa: CAISGFGDRALNTEAFF
j_gene: TRBJ1-1
d_gene: TRBD1
len: 17
abundance: .
v_gene: TRBV10-3

CDR3nt: TGTGCCAGCAGCTCGACTCTACAGGGAGTTGGCTACACCTTC
CDR3aa: CASSSTLQGVGYTF
j_gene: TRBJ1-2
d_gene: .
len: 14
abundance: .
v_gene: TRBV9

CDR3nt: TGTGCCAGCAGCGTAGGTTCCAGGGCGAGTAATGAGCAGTTCTTC
CDR3aa: CASSVGSRASNEQFF
j_gene: TRBJ2-1
d_gene: .
len: 15
abundance: .
v_gene: TRBV9

CDR3nt: TGTGCCAGCAGTTACTCCTTCCATCAGCCCCAGCATTTT
CDR3aa: CASSYSFHQPQHF
j_gene: TRBJ1-5
d_gene: .
len: 13
abundance: .
v_gene: TRBV6-5

CDR3nt: TGCAGCGTTGAAGTAAATAGCAATCAGCCCCAGCATTTT
CDR3aa: CSVEVNSNQPQHF
j_gene: TRBJ1-5
d_gene: .
len: 13
abundance: few
v_gene: TRBV29-1

CDR3nt: TGTGCCAGCTCCAGGGCAGGGAACTACGAGCAGTACTTC
CDR3aa: CASSRAGNYEQYF
j_gene: TRBJ2-7
d_gene: .
len: 13
abundance: few
v_gene: TRBV6-6

CDR3nt: TGCGCCAGCAGGTACCGGGACAGGGCTTACTATGGCTACACCTTC
CDR3aa: CASRYRDRAYYGYTF
j_gene: TRBJ1-2
d_gene: TRBD1
len: 15
abundance: .
v_gene: TRBV5-1

CDR3nt: TGTGCCAGCAGCCAAGATGGGGACCGGGGGGCCCAGTACTTC
CDR3aa: CASSQDGDRGAQYF
j_gene: TRBJ2-5
d_gene: TRBD2
len: 14
abundance: .
v_gene: TRBV4-2

CDR3nt: TGTGCCAGCTCACCTCAACAGGGGGCTAACACCGGGGAGCTGTTTTTT
CDR3aa: CASSPQQGANTGELFF
j_gene: TRBJ2-2
d_gene: TRBD1
len: 16
abundance: .
v_gene: TRBV18

CDR3nt: TGTGCCAGCAGCTTAGTTCACGGGAACACTGAAGCTTTCTTT
CDR3aa: CASSLVHGNTEAFF
j_gene: TRBJ1-1
d_gene: .
len: 14
abundance: .
v_gene: TRBV7-8

CDR3nt: TGTGCCACCCAGGACAGGGCTAAGGGCACTGAAGCTTTCTTT
CDR3aa: CATQDRAKGTEAFF
j_gene: TRBJ1-1
d_gene: TRBD1
len: 14
abundance: .
v_gene: TRBV6-5

CDR3nt: TGTGCCAGCAGCTTAGGAGTTCAAGGGACAAGGGGGTACGAGCAGTACTTC
CDR3aa: CASSLGVQGTRGYEQYF
j_gene: TRBJ2-7
d_gene: .
len: 17
abundance: .
v_gene: TRBV7-9

CDR3nt: TGTGCCAGCAGGAGCGGGACTTGGACTGAAGCTTTCTTT
CDR3aa: CASRSGTWTEAFF
j_gene: TRBJ1-1
d_gene: .
len: 13
abundance: .
v_gene: TRBV6-5

CDR3nt: TGTGCCAGCAGCCGCCTTCGGACAGCGGGGAATGGCTACACCTTC
CDR3aa: CASSRLRTAGNGYTF
j_gene: TRBJ1-2
d_gene: .
len: 15
abundance: .
v_gene: TRBV5-6

CDR3nt: TGTGCCAGCAATCGAAGGACAGGGTTTTCCTACGAGCAGTACTTC
CDR3aa: CASNRRTGFSYEQYF
j_gene: TRBJ2-7
d_gene: TRBD1
len: 15
abundance: .
v_gene: TRBV27

CDR3nt: TGTGCCAGCAGGCCAACTACAGGGGGGGGGTGGGTCTATGGCTACACCTTC
CDR3aa: CASRPTTGGGWVYGYTF
j_gene: TRBJ1-2
d_gene: TRBD1
len: 17
abundance: .
v_gene: TRBV27

CDR3nt: TGTGCCAGCAGCCGAAGACAGGGGACCAAAAACATTCAGTACTTC
CDR3aa: CASSRRQGTKNIQYF
j_gene: TRBJ2-4
d_gene: TRBD1
len: 15
abundance: .
v_gene: TRBV5-6

CDR3nt: TGTGCCAGCAGCTCATCCCCCAGGATCCCCTACGAGCAGTACTTC
CDR3aa: CASSSSPRIPYEQYF
j_gene: TRBJ2-7
d_gene: .
len: 15
abundance: few
v_gene: TRBV5-6

CDR3nt: TGTGCCAGCAGTTTAGGACAATACACTGAAGCTTTCTTT
CDR3aa: CASSLGQYTEAFF
j_gene: TRBJ1-1
d_gene: .
len: 13
abundance: .
v_gene: TRBV28

CDR3nt: TGCGCCAGCAGCTTGGGACTAGACAATGAGCAGTTCTTC
CDR3aa: CASSLGLDNEQFF
j_gene: TRBJ2-1
d_gene: .
len: 13
abundance: .
v_gene: TRBV5-1

CDR3nt: TGCGCCAGCAGCTCGACGGACAGGGAAGGAGGAAACACCATATATTTT
CDR3aa: CASSSTDREGGNTIYF
j_gene: TRBJ1-3
d_gene: TRBD1
len: 16
abundance: .
v_gene: TRBV5-1

CDR3nt: TGTTCCAGCAGCTTTTTTTCGGCAGGAGGTCGAGAAAAACTGTTTTTT
CDR3aa: CSSSFFSAGGREKLFF
j_gene: TRBJ1-4
d_gene: .
len: 16
abundance: .
v_gene: TRBV7-9

CDR3nt: TGTGCCAGCAGTGAGTATCCGGGACTCGCGAGCGGCTACACCTTC
CDR3aa: CASSEYPGLASGYTF
j_gene: TRBJ1-2
d_gene: .
len: 15
abundance: .
v_gene: TRBV6-1

CDR3nt: TGTGCCAGCAGTGTCGGACTAGCGGGAGCCTACGAGCAGTACTTC
CDR3aa: CASSVGLAGAYEQYF
j_gene: TRBJ2-7
d_gene: TRBD2
len: 15
abundance: few
v_gene: TRBV6-1

CDR3nt: TGTGCCAGCAGCCGAGTCTACACCGGGGAGCTGTTTTTT
CDR3aa: CASSRVYTGELFF
j_gene: TRBJ2-2
d_gene: .
len: 13
abundance: .
v_gene: TRBV7-2

CDR3nt: TGTGCCAGCAGCTTAGGGGCAGGGTCAGCAGATACGCAGTATTTT
CDR3aa: CASSLGAGSADTQYF
j_gene: TRBJ2-3
d_gene: .
len: 15
abundance: .
v_gene: TRBV11-1

CDR3nt: TGTGCCAGCAGCTTAGGATACGGGGAAAGGGCTAGCAATCAGCCCCAGCATTTT
CDR3aa: CASSLGYGERASNQPQHF
j_gene: TRBJ1-5
d_gene: .
len: 18
abundance: few
v_gene: TRBV7-2